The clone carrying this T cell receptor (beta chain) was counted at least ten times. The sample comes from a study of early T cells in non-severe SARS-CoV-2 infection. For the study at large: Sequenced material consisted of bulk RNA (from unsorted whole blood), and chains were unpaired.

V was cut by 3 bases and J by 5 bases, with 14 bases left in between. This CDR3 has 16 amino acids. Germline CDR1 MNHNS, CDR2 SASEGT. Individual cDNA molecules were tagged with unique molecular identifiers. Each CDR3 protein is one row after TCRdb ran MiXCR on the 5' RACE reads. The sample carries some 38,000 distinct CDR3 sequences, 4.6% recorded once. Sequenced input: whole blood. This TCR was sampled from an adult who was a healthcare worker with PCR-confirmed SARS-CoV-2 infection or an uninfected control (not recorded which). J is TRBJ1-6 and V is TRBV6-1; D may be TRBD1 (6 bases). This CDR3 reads CASSDPGTSDNSPLHF. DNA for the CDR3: TGTGCCAGCAGTGATCCTGGGACATCGGATAATTCACCCCTCCACTTT.